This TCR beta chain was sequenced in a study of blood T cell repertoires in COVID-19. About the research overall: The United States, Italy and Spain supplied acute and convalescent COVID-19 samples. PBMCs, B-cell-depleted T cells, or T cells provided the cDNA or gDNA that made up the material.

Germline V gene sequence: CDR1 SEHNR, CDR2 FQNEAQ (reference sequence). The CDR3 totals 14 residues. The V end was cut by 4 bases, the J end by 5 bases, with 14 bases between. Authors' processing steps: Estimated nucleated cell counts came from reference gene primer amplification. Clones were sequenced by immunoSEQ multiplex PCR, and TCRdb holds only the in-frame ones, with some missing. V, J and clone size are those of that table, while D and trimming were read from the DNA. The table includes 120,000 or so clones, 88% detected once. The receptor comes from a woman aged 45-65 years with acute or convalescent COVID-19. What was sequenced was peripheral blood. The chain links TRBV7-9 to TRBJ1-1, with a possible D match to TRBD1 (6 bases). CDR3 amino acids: CASSSGTIGTEAFF. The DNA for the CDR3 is TGTGCCAGCAGCTCAGGGACAATAGGGACTGAAGCTTTCTTT.